This TCR beta chain was identified in a study of T cell responses to AZD1222 COVID-19 vaccine. Between the trimmed V and J ends, which lost 0 bases and 4 bases, there was a span of 9 bases. Germline-derived CDR1 and CDR2 are LNHNV and YYDKDF (reference sequence). This CDR3 has 14 amino acids. Using immunoSEQ multiplex PCR, the repertoire was profiled, and TCRdb retains in-frame clones only, with some absent. The sample holds over 60,000 clones; more than 65% are singletons and the top ten take around 25%. General study findings and limits: Unmutated variant regions are reportedly the target of nearly half of TCRs that are spike-specific. Spike as a whole was targeted by vaccine-associated CD4 TCRs, dominant at 160-218 and 743-854.

Details on this clone: What it recognizes is unknown.

The source of this sequence is an adult in good health. The V gene is TRBV15, the J gene TRBJ1-1, with D hard to call. Sequencing used peripheral blood, obtained on day 0 of MenACWY control vaccination. The CDR3 region is CATSRDLTGTEAFF. The DNA of the CDR3 is TGTGCCACCAGCAGAGACTTGACCGGCACTGAAGCTTTCTTT. Full variable domain (missing parts from reference TRBV15 and TRBJ1-1): DAMVIQNPRYQVTQFGKPVTLSCSQTLNHNVMYWYQQKSSQAPKLLFHYYDKDFNNEADTPDNFQSRRPNTSFCFLDIRSPGLGDTAMYLCATSRDLTGTEAFFGQGTRLTVV.